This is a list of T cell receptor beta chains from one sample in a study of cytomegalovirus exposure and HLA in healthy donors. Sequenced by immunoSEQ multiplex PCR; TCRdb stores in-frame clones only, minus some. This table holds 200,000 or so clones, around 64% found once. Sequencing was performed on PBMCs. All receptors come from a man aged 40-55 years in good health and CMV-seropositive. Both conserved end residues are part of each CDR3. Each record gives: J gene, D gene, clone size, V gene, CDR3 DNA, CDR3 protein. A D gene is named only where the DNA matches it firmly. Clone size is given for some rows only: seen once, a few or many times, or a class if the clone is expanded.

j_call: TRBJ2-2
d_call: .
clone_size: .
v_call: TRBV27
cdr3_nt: TGTGCCAGCAGCCTGAGGGGAGGCACCGGGGAGCTGTTTTTT
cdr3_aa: CASSLRGGTGELFF

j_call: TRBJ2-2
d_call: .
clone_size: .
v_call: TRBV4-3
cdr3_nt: TGCGCCAGCAGCCAAGATCGGGGATTGGGCGGGGAGCTGTTTTTT
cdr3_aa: CASSQDRGLGGELFF

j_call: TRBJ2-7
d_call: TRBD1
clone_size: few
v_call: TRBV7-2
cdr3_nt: TGTGCCAGCAGCCCGGACAGGGGGCAGGGAAGTGCGTACTTC
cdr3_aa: CASSPDRGQGSAYF

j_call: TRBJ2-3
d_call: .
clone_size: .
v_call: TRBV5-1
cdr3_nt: TGCGCCAGCAGTCAGGAGGGGGGGGCCCGCACAGATACGCAGTATTTT
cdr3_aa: CASSQEGGARTDTQYF

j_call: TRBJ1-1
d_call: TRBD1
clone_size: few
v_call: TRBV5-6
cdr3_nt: TGTGCCAGCAGCCGCCGGGACAGGGTAATCACTGAAGCTTTCTTT
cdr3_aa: CASSRRDRVITEAFF

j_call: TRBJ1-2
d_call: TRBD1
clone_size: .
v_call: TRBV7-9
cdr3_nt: TGTGCCAGCAGCCCGGGACAGGGTTATGGCTACACCTTC
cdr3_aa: CASSPGQGYGYTF

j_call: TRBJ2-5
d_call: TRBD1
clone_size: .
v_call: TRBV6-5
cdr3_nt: TGTGCCAGCAGTAGCGCCGGGACAGGGCAAGAGAACCAGTACTTC
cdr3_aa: CASSSAGTGQENQYF

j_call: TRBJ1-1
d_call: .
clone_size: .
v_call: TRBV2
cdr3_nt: TGTGCCAGCAGTGGTCCGGGGGGGGTTGCGTCCACTGAAGCTTTCTTT
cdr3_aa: CASSGPGGVASTEAFF

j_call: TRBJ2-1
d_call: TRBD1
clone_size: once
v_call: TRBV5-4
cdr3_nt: TGTGCCAGCAGCCCCGGGACAGAGGCCTACAATGAGCAGTTCTTC
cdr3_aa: CASSPGTEAYNEQFF

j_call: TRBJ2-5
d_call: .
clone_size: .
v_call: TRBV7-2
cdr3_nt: TGTGCCAGCAGCTTTGCGCAAGAGACCCAGTACTTC
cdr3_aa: CASSFAQETQYF

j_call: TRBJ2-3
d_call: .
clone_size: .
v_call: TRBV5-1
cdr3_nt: TGCGCCAGCAGCTTGGAACACTATAGCACAGATACGCAGTATTTT
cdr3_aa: CASSLEHYSTDTQYF

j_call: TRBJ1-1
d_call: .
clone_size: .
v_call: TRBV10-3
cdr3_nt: TGTGCCATCAGTGAGTCGAGGCCGGGGGAGCTTGAAGCTTTCTTT
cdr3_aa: CAISESRPGELEAFF

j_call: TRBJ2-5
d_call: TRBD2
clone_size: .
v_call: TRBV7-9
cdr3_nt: TGTGCCAGCAGCTTAATCTTGCGGGGGGGTTCAAAGACCCAGTACTTC
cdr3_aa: CASSLILRGGSKTQYF

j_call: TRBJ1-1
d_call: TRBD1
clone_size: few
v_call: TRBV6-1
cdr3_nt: TGTGCCCTCGGACAGGGCGGCACTGAAGCTTTCTTT
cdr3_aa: CALGQGGTEAFF

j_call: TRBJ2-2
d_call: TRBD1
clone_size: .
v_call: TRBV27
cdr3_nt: TGTGCCAGCAAGATAGGGACAGGGAACACCGGGGAGCTGTTTTTT
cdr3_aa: CASKIGTGNTGELFF

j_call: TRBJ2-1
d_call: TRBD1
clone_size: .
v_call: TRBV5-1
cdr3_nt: TGCGCCAGCAGCGCCTACCGACAGGGACGGGCCAATGAGCAGTTCTTC
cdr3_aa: CASSAYRQGRANEQFF

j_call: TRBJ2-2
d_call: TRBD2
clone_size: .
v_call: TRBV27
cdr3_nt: TGTGCCAGCAGTTTCGAGGGAGGGGTGTTTTTT
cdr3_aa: CASSFEGGVFF

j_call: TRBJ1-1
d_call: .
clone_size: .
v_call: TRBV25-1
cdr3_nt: TGTGCCAGCAGCGATCCTCGGGAAGGCGGGAACACTGAAGCTTTCTTT
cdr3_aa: CASSDPREGGNTEAFF

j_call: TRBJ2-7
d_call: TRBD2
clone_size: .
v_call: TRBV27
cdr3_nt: TGTGCCAGCAGTTTGGGAGGGGTCGGATTCTACGAGCAGTACTTC
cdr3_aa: CASSLGGVGFYEQYF

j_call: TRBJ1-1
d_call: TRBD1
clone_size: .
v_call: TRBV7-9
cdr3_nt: TGTGCCAGCAGCCCCCGACAGGGCAAGAACACTGAAGCTTTCTTT
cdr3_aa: CASSPRQGKNTEAFF

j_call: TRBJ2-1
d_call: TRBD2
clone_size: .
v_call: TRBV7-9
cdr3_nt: TGTGCCAGCAGCTCCGGGGGGGCCTTCAATGAGCAGTTCTTC
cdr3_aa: CASSSGGAFNEQFF

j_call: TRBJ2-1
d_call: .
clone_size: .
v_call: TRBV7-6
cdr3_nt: TGTGCCAGCAGCCTACGCCACCGGGGAAGCCTCTCCTACAATGAGCAGTTCTTC
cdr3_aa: CASSLRHRGSLSYNEQFF

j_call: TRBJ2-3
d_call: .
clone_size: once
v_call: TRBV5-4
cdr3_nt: TGTGCCAGCAAAGAAGGGGTTCCCACAGATACGCAGTATTTT
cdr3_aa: CASKEGVPTDTQYF